Listed here are 24 T cell receptor beta chains from one sample, sequenced in a study of T cell changes during pregnancy in multiple sclerosis. TCRdb's copy holds only in-frame clones and misses some; the assay was immunoSEQ multiplex PCR. The repertoire consists of some 16,000 clones, with almost 85% occurring once and the leading ten covering 9% to 10%. This specimen was CD8+ T cells from peripheral blood mononuclear cells, taken in the second trimester of pregnancy. Every receptor here comes from a female donor in good health, enrolled as a control in a pregnancy study.

In its sample, this clone ranks as medium-sized. The chain uses TRBV2 and TRBJ1-1, with TRBD1 as a possible D gene (5 bases). V shed 1 base and J shed 5 bases, with 14 bases lying between them. CDR1 is SNHLY and CDR2 is FYNNEI in the germline V gene. There are 15 residues in the CDR3. The CDR3, as DNA: TGTGCCAGCAGTGAAGTGGAGCACAGGTCTACTGAAGCTTTCTTT. Translated: CASSEVEHRSTEAFF.

The chain recombines TRBV7-6 with TRBJ2-7; no definite D call. V gave up 2 bases and J gave up 2 bases, with 19 bases separating them. Germline V CDR1 and CDR2: SGHVS, FNYEAQ. The CDR3 consists of 17 residues. CDR3 residues: CASSLNPVQANPYEQYF. CDR3 sequence (DNA): TGTGCCAGCAGCTTAAATCCAGTCCAGGCGAATCCCTACGAGCAGTACTTC.

The chain's CDR3 is CASSQDRGSDEKLFF. The CDR3, as DNA: TGCGCCAGCAGCCAAGACCGGGGTTCGGATGAAAAACTGTTTTTT. The chain recombines TRBV4-3 with TRBJ1-4; no definite D call. CDR3 length: 15 residues. V was pared by 0 bases and J by 6 bases, with 11 bases between. Germline loops: CDR1 LGHNA, CDR2 YSLEER.

This sequence joins TRBV18 and TRBJ2-5, with D possibly TRBD2 on 6 matching bases. The length of the CDR3 is 13 residues. CDR1 is KGHSH, CDR2 LQKENI, per germline. V lost 3 bases to trimming and J lost 1 base, with 6 bases between them. The chain's CDR3 is CASSPGLQETQYF. Written as DNA, the CDR3 is TGTGCCAGCTCACCGGGACTCCAAGAGACCCAGTACTTC.

The CDR3 loop reads CASSTEQGAVGELFF. Here the CDR3 DNA reads TGTGCCAGCAGCACTGAACAGGGGGCGGTCGGGGAGCTGTTTTTT. The V and J genes are TRBV5-8 and TRBJ2-2; 9 positions match TRBD1. CDR1 is SGHTS and CDR2 is YDEGEE in the germline V gene. V shed 4 bases, J shed 7 bases, and the junction held 8 bases outside the gene matches. CDR3 length equals 15 residues.

V usage is TRBV4-3 and J usage is TRBJ2-7; tentative D call: TRBD2 (5 bases). Germline CDR1 reads LGHNA; CDR2 reads YSLEER. The CDR3 length is 15 residues. Between the trimmed V and J ends, which lost 0 bases and 0 bases, there was a span of 9 bases. The CDR3 is CASSQDSLGSYEQYF. The DNA for the CDR3 is TGCGCCAGCAGCCAAGATTCACTAGGCTCCTACGAGCAGTACTTC.

V is TRBV5-1 and J is TRBJ2-7, with D possibly matching TRBD2 (5 bases). Trimming took off 5 bases at V and 3 bases at J, with 18 bases between the two ends. Germline CDR1 and CDR2: SGHRS and YFSETQ. The CDR3 length is 15 residues. CDR3 loop: CASRLEGPLRYEQYF. Written as DNA, the CDR3 is TGCGCCAGCAGATTAGAGGGCCCGCTGCGCTACGAGCAGTACTTC. Full variable domain (missing parts from reference TRBV5-1 and TRBJ2-7): KAGVTQTPRYLIKTRGQQVTLSCSPISGHRSVSWYQQTPGQGLQFLFEYFSETQRNKGNFPGRFSGRQFSNSRSEMNVSTLELGDSALYLCASRLEGPLRYEQYFGPGTRLTVT.

Regarding this clone: Its ends do not fully match the called genes, so a read error is possible. Here the CDR3 reads CTSSPGGQGNYGYTF. The CDR3 DNA reads TGTACCAGCTCACCTGGGGGACAGGGCAACTATGGCTACACCTTC. V is TRBV18 and J is TRBJ1-2, with 9 nucleotides matching TRBD1. This CDR3 region has 15 residues. Germline CDR1 and CDR2: KGHSH and LQKENI.

This chain connects TRBV4-3 to TRBJ2-1; 7 bases are a match to TRBD1. Germline V gives CDR1 LGHNA, CDR2 YSLEER. The V gene end was trimmed by 1 base and the J gene end by 3 bases; junction bases not matched to a gene: 3. There are 15 residues in the CDR3. Written as DNA, the CDR3 is TGCGCCAGCAGCCAAGGGTGGGACAGCTACAATGAGCAGTTCTTC. The encoded protein is CASSQGWDSYNEQFF.

V and J are TRBV29-1 and TRBJ1-2, with D uncertain. The CDR3 extends over 12 amino acids. V was cut by 7 bases and J by 1 base, with 10 bases left in between. The germline gives CDR1 SQVTM, CDR2 ANQGSEA. This chain's CDR3 is CSADGINYGYTF. The CDR3 nucleotides read TGCAGCGCAGACGGGATTAACTATGGCTACACCTTC.

The rearrangement links TRBV6-1 to TRBJ2-1, with 10 bases that match TRBD2. Germline lookup yields CDR1 MNHNS and CDR2 SASEGT. This CDR3 contains 16 residues. V was pared by 1 base and J by 4 bases, with 4 bases of the junction left unmatched. CDR3 sequence reads: CASSEVLAGPYNEQFF. CDR3 DNA: TGTGCCAGCAGTGAAGTACTAGCGGGGCCTTACAATGAGCAGTTCTTC.

This chain links TRBV6-6 with TRBJ1-2; TRBD1 is a possible D gene (5 bases). The CDR3 is 11 amino acids. Germline V gives CDR1 MNHNY, CDR2 SVGAGI (reference sequence). The V and J ends lost 8 bases and 4 bases respectively, with 8 bases between them. The chain's CDR3 is CASRQLYGYTF. DNA for the CDR3: TGTGCCAGCCGACAGCTCTATGGCTACACCTTC.

J is TRBJ2-2 and V is TRBV7-9; 8 bases line up with TRBD2. The CDR3 covers 16 residues. J lost 1 base, V lost 5 bases, and 6 bases had no gene match. Germline CDR1 reads SEHNR; CDR2 reads FQNEAQ (reference sequence). The CDR3, as DNA: TGTGCCAGCAGCCCCACGGGGGGGGTGAACACCGGGGAGCTGTTTTTT. It specifies CASSPTGGVNTGELFF.

V and J are TRBV30 and TRBJ1-3; no firm D call. V lost 3 bases and J lost 0, with 9 bases in between. Germline CDR1 is GTSNPN and CDR2 is SVGIG (reference sequence). The CDR3 spans 14 residues. CDR3 DNA: TGTGCCTGGAGGTCCGCGAGCTCTGGAAACACCATATATTTT. It specifies CAWRSASSGNTIYF.

This rearrangement joins TRBV5-6 to TRBJ2-7, with TRBD2 as a possible D gene (6 bases). V lost 0 bases and J lost 2, with 9 bases in between. Germline values: CDR1 SGHDT, CDR2 YYEEEE. The CDR3 is made up of 14 amino acids. Written as DNA, the CDR3 is TGTGCCAGCAGCTTGGTACTAGCTCCCTACGAGCAGTACTTC. Translated: CASSLVLAPYEQYF.

The chain carries TRBV13 and TRBJ2-6; 10 bases map to TRBD1. Germline V gives CDR1 PRHDT, CDR2 FYEKMQ (reference sequence). This CDR3 has 18 amino acids. The V gene end was trimmed by 5 bases and the J gene end by 2 bases; junction bases not matched to a gene: 9. The CDR3 is CASSAPGTGVAGANVLTF. The CDR3, as DNA: TGTGCCAGCAGCGCCCCCGGGACAGGGGTAGCTGGGGCCAACGTCCTGACTTTC.

The chain employs TRBV5-6 and TRBJ2-2; 9 nucleotides align to TRBD1. The CDR3 is 14 residues long. From germline, CDR1 is SGHDT and CDR2 YYEEEE. V lost 6 bases to trimming and J lost 6 bases; unmatched junction nucleotides: 6. The chain's CDR3 is CASIFGTGSGELFF. The CDR3 bases are TGTGCCAGCATTTTTGGGACAGGGTCCGGGGAGCTGTTTTTT.

The chain joins TRBV30 to TRBJ2-7, with 7 bases identical to TRBD1. Germline CDR1 is GTSNPN and CDR2 is SVGIG (reference sequence). This CDR3 region has 13 residues. Germline trimming cut 2 bases from V and 5 bases from J; bases unmatched to any gene: 6. Written as DNA, the CDR3 is TGTGCCTGGAGTCTCAGCCAGGGGGACGAGCAGTACTTC. It encodes CAWSLSQGDEQYF.

The chain combines TRBV7-8 with TRBJ2-5; 12 bases fit TRBD2. Losses at the gene ends were 4 bases for V and 4 bases for J; bases not matched to a gene: 10. The length of the CDR3 is 17 residues. Germline CDR1 and CDR2: SGHVS and FQNEAQ. CDR3 protein: CASSSGLAGNPRETQYF. CDR3 coding DNA: TGTGCCAGCAGCTCAGGACTAGCGGGGAACCCCAGAGAGACCCAGTACTTC.

The chain employs TRBV4-1 and TRBJ2-1; 11 bases align to TRBD2. Germline CDR1 is MGHRA and CDR2 is YSYEKL. This CDR3 comprises 16 residues. J gave up 7 bases and V 3 bases, and 8 bases lay outside the gene matches. The CDR3 sequence: CASSQSGLAGVNEQFF. For the CDR3, the DNA is TGCGCCAGCAGCCAGAGCGGACTAGCGGGTGTGAATGAGCAGTTCTTC.

The chain carries TRBV11-2 and TRBJ2-2; tentative D call: TRBD1 (5 bases). Trimming took off 1 base at V and 6 bases at J, with 6 bases between the two ends. This CDR3 spans 13 amino acids. Germline values: CDR1 SGHAT, CDR2 FQNNGV. CDR3 sequence: CASSLGGPGELFF. CDR3 nucleotides: TGTGCCAGCAGCTTAGGGGGCCCCGGGGAGCTGTTTTTT.

This chain links TRBV5-1 with TRBJ2-2; no clear D. Germline V gene sequence: CDR1 SGHRS, CDR2 YFSETQ. V dropped 0 bases and J dropped 7 bases, with 4 bases sitting between them. The CDR3 contains 12 residues. CDR3 sequence reads: CASSLAGGELFF. The CDR3 DNA is TGCGCCAGCAGCTTGGCCGGCGGGGAGCTGTTTTTT.

The V gene is TRBV7-2, the J gene TRBJ2-7; 9 bases are a match to TRBD1. Germline V gene lookup returns CDR1 SGHTA and CDR2 FQGNSA. This CDR3 is built from 15 residues. Trimming cost V 0 bases and J 2 bases; bases outside gene matches: 2. CDR3 DNA: TGTGCCAGCAGCTTAGCCACAGGGGGCCCCTACGAGCAGTACTTC. Amino acid sequence: CASSLATGGPYEQYF.

This chain uses TRBV4-1 with TRBJ1-2; the D is unclear. CDR1 and CDR2 from the germline V gene are MGHRA and YSYEKL. The CDR3 extends over 13 amino acids. V lost 5 bases to trimming and J lost 6 bases, with 13 bases between them. This CDR3 reads CASSEQSLDGYTF. The CDR3, as DNA: TGCGCCAGCAGCGAACAGTCGCTGGATGGCTACACCTTC.